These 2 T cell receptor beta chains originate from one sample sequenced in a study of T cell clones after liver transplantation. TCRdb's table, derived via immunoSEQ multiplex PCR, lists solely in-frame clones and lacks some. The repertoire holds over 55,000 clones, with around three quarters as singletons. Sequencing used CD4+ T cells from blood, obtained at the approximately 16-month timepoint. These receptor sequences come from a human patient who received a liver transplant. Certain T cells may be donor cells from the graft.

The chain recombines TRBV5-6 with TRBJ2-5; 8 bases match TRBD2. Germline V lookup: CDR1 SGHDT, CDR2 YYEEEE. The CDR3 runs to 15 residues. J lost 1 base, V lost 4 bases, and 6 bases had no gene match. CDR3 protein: CASSGLAGRQETQYF. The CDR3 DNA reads TGTGCCAGCAGCGGCTTAGCGGGGCGCCAAGAGACCCAGTACTTC.

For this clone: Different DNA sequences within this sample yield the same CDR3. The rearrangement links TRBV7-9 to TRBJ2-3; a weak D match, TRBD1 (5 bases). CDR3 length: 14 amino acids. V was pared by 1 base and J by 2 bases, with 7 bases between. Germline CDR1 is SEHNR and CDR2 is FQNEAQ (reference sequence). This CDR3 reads CASSLDRSTDTQYF. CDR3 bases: TGTGCCAGCAGCTTAGACAGGTCCACAGATACGCAGTATTTT.